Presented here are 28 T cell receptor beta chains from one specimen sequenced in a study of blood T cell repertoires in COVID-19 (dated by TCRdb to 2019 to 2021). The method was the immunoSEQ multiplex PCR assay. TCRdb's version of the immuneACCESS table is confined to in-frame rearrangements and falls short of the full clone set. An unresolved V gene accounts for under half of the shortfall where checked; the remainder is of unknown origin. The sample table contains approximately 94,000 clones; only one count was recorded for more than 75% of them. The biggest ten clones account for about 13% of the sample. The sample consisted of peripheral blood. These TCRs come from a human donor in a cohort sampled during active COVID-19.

In DNA, the CDR3 is TGTGCCAGCAGCGGGAGTGTCGGTGGAAATGAGCAGTTCTTC. Protein: CASSGSVGGNEQFF. V is TRBV7-9 and J is TRBJ2-1, with D possibly matching TRBD2 (5 bases). The CDR3 runs 14 residues. Germline V lookup: CDR1 SEHNR, CDR2 FQNEAQ (reference sequence). Trimming pared 5 bases from V and 7 bases from J, leaving 15 bases between.

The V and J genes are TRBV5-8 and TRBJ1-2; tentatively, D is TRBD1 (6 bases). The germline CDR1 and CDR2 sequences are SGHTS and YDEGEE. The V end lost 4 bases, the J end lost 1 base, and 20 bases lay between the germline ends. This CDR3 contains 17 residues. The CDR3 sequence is CASSPRSGQMVNYGYTF. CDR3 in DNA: TGTGCCAGCAGCCCACGATCCGGACAGATGGTTAACTATGGCTACACCTTC.

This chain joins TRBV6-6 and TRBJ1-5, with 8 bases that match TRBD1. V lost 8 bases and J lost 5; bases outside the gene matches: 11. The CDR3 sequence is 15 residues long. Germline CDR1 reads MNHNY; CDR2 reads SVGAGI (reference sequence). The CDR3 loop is CASRDPGQGDQPQHF. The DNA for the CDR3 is TGTGCCAGCCGAGATCCTGGACAGGGAGATCAGCCCCAGCATTTT.

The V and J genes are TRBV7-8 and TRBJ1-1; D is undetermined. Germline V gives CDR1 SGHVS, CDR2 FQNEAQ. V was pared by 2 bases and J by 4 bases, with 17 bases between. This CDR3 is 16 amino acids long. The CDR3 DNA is TGTGCCAGCAGCTTACTCCCGGGAGTTGATATCACTGAAGCTTTCTTT. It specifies CASSLLPGVDITEAFF.

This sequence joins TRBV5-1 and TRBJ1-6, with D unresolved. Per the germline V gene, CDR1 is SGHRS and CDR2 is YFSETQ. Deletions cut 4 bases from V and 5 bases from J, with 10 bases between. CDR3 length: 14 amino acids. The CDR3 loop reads CASSQLADNSPLHF. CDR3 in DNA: TGCGCCAGCAGCCAATTGGCAGATAATTCACCCCTCCACTTT.

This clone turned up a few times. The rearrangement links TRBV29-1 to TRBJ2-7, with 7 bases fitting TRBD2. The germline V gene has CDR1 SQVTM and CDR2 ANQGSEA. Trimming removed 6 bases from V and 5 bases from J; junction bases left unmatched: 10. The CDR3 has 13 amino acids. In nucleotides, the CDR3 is TGCAGCGTCCAACGGCTAGCGGTGGACGAGCAGTACTTC. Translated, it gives CSVQRLAVDEQYF.

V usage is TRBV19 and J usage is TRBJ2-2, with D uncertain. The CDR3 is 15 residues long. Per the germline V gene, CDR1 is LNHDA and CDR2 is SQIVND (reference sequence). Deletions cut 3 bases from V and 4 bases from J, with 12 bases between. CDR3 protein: CASSISRQPTGELFF. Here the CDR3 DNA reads TGTGCCAGTAGTATTAGTAGACAACCCACCGGGGAGCTGTTTTTT. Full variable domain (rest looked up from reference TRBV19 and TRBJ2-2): DGGITQSPKYLFRKEGQNVTLSCEQNLNHDAMYWYRQDPGQGLRLIYYSQIVNDFQKGDIAEGYSVSREKKESFPLTVTSAQKNPTAFYLCASSISRQPTGELFFGEGSRLTVL.

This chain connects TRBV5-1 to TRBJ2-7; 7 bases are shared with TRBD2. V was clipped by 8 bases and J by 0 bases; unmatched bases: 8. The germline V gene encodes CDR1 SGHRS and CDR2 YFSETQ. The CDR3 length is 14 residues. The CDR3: CASNRDYSSYEQYF. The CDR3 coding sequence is TGCGCCAGTAACCGGGACTATAGCTCCTACGAGCAGTACTTC. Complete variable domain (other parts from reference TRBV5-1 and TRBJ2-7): KAGVTQTPRYLIKTRGQQVTLSCSPISGHRSVSWYQQTPGQGLQFLFEYFSETQRNKGNFPGRFSGRQFSNSRSEMNVSTLELGDSALYLCASNRDYSSYEQYFGPGTRLTVT.

Here the CDR3 DNA reads TGTGCCAGCAGTTATTGGCCCACCGGGGAGCTGTTTTTT. This sequence encodes CASSYWPTGELFF. V and J are TRBV6-2 or TRBV6-3 and TRBJ2-2, with unresolved D. Between the trimmed V and J ends, which lost 3 bases and 4 bases, there was a span of 6 bases. Looked up from germline, CDR1 is MNHEY and CDR2 is SVGEGT. The CDR3 loop spans 13 amino acids.

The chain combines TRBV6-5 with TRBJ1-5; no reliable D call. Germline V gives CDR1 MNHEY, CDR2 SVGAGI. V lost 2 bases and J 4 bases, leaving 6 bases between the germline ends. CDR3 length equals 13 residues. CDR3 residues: CASSYATNQPQHF. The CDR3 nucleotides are TGTGCCAGCAGTTACGCCACTAATCAGCCCCAGCATTTT.

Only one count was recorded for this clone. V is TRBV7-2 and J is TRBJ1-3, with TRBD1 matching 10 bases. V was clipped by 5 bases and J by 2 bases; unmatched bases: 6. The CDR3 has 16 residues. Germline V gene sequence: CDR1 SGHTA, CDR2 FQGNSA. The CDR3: CASSLIGQGAGNTIYF. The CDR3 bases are TGTGCCAGCAGCCTCATCGGACAGGGGGCTGGAAACACCATATATTTT. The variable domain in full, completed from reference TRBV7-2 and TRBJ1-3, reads GAGVSQSPSNKVTEKGKDVELRCDPISGHTALYWYRQSLGQGLEFLIYFQGNSAPDKSGLPSDRFSAERTGGSVSTLTIQRTQQEDSAVYLCASSLIGQGAGNTIYFGEGSWLTVV.

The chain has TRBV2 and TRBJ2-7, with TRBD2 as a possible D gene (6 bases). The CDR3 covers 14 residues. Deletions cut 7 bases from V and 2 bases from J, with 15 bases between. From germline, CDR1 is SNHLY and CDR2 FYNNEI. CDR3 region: CASKPGTQAYEQYF. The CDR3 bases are TGTGCCAGCAAACCCGGGACTCAGGCCTACGAGCAGTACTTC. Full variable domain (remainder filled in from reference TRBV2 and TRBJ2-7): EPEVTQTPSHQVTQMGQEVILRCVPISNHLYFYWYRQILGQKVEFLVSFYNNEISEKSEIFDDQFSVERPDGSNFTLKIRSTKLEDSAMYFCASKPGTQAYEQYFGPGTRLTVT.

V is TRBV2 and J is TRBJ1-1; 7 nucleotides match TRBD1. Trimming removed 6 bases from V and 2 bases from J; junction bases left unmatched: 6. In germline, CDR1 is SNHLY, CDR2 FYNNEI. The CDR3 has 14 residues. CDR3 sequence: CASRSRGANTEAFF. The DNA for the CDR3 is TGTGCCAGCAGGAGCAGGGGGGCCAACACTGAAGCTTTCTTT.

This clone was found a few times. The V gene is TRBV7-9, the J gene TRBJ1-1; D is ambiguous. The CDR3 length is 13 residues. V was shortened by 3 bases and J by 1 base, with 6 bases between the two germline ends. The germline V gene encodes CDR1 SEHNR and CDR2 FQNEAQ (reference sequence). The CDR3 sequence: CASSFGRNTEAFF. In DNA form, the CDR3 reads TGTGCCAGCAGCTTTGGGAGGAACACTGAAGCTTTCTTT.

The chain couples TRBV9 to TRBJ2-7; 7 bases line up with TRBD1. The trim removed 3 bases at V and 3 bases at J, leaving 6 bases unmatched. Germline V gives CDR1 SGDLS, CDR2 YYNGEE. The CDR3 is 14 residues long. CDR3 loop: CASSGPGGIYEQYF. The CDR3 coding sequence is TGTGCCAGCAGCGGGCCAGGGGGAATCTACGAGCAGTACTTC.

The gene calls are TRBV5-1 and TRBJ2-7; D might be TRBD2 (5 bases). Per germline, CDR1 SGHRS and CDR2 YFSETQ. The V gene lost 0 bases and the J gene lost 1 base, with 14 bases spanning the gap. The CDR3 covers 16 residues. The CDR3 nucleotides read TGCGCCAGCAGCTTGGCCGGAGGAAGAGGGTCCTACGAGCAGTACTTC. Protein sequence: CASSLAGGRGSYEQYF.

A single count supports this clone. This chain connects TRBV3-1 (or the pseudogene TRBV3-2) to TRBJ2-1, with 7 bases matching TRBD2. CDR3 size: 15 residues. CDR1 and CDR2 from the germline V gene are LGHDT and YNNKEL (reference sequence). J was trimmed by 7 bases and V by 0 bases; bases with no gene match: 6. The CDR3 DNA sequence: TGTGCCAGCAGCCAAGAACTGCAGGGACTAAATGAGCAGTTCTTC. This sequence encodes CASSQELQGLNEQFF.

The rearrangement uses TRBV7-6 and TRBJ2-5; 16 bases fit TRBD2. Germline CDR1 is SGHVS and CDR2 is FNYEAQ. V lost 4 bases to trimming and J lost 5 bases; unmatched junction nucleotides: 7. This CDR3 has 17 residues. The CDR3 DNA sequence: TGTGCCAGCAGCTCCGGGACTAGCGGGAGGGCCGGGGAGACCCAGTACTTC. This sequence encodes CASSSGTSGRAGETQYF.

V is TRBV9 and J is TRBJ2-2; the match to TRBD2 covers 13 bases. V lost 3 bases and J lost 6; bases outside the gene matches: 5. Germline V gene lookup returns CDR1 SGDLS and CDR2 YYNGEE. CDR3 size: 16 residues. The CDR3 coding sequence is TGTGCCAGCAGCGCCCGACTAGCGGGAGGCCCCGGGGAGCTGTTTTTT. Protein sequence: CASSARLAGGPGELFF.

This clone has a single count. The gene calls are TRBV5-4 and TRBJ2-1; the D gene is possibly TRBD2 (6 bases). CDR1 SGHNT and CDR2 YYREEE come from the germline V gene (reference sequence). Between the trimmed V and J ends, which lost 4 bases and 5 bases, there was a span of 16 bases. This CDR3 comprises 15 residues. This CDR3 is CASSRGNSGDNEQFF. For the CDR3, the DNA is TGTGCCAGCAGCCGGGGGAACAGCGGAGACAATGAGCAGTTCTTC.

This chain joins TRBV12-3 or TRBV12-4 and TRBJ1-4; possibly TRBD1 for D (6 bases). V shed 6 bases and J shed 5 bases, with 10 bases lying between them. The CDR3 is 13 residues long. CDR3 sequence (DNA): TGTGCCAGCAGCCAAGGGGGAAATGAAAAACTGTTTTTT. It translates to CASSQGGNEKLFF.

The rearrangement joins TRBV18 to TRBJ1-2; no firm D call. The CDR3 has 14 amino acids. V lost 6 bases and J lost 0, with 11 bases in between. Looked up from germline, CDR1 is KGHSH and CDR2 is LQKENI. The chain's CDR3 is CASSRGLSNYGYTF. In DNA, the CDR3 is TGTGCCAGCTCCCGAGGTCTTTCTAACTATGGCTACACCTTC.

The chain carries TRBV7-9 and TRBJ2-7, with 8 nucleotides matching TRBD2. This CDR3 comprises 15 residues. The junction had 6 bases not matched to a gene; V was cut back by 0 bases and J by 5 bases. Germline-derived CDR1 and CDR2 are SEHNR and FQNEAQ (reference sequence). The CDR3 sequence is CASSLASGRADEQYF. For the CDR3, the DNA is TGTGCCAGCAGCTTAGCGTCCGGGAGGGCCGACGAGCAGTACTTC.

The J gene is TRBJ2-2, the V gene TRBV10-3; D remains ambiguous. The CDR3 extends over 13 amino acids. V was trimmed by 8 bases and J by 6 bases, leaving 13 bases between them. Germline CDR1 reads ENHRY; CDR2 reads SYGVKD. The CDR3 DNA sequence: TGTGCCATCCAGGCCAAAAACCCCGGGGAGCTGTTTTTT. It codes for CAIQAKNPGELFF.

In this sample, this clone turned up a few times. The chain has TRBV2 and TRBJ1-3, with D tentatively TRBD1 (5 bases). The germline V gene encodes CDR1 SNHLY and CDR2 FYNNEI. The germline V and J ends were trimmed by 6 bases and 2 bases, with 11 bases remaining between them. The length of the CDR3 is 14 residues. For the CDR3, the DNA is TGTGCCAGCAGACCCGGGACTGCTGGAAACACCATATATTTT. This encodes CASRPGTAGNTIYF.

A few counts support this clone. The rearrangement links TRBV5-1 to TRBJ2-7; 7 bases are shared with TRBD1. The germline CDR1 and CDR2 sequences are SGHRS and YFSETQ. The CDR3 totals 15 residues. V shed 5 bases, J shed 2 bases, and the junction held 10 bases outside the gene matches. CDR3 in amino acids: CASRMGTATPYEQYF. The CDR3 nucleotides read TGCGCCAGCAGGATGGGGACAGCTACCCCCTACGAGCAGTACTTC.

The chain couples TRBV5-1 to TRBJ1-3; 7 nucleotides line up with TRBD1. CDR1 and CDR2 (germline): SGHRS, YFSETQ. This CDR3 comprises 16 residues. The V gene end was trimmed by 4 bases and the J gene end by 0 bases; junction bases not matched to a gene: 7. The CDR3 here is CASSLGTADSGNTIYF. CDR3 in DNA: TGCGCCAGCAGCCTCGGGACAGCCGACTCTGGAAACACCATATATTTT. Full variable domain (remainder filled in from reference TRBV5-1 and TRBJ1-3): KAGVTQTPRYLIKTRGQQVTLSCSPISGHRSVSWYQQTPGQGLQFLFEYFSETQRNKGNFPGRFSGRQFSNSRSEMNVSTLELGDSALYLCASSLGTADSGNTIYFGEGSWLTVV.

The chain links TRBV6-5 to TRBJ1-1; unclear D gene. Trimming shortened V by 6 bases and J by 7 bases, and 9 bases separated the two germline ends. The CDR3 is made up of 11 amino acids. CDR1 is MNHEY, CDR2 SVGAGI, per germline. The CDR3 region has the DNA TGTGCCAGCAGATCAATTTTTGAAGCTTTCTTT. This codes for CASRSIFEAFF.